This T cell receptor beta chain originates from a study of blood T cell repertoires in COVID-19. Study context: The samples span acute and convalescent COVID-19 from the United States, Italy and Spain. PBMCs, B-cell-depleted T cells, or T cells were the source of the cDNA or gDNA that made up the material.

Authors' analysis steps: Counts of nucleated cells, estimated from reference gene primer amplification, were obtained. Libraries were prepared by immunoSEQ multiplex PCR; TCRdb keeps only in-frame clonotypes and omits some of them. That table supplies the V and J calls and clone size; D and trimming were determined from the DNA. The repertoire includes around 250,000 clones, approximately 87% of them detected once, and 5.5% to 8% sits in the top ten. The sequence was obtained from a man in his sixties with acute or convalescent COVID-19. Input material: peripheral blood.

As DNA, the CDR3 is TGTGCCAGCAGCCAAGTATATAACGGGATCTACACCGGGGAGCTGTTTTTT. Its translation: CASSQVYNGIYTGELFF. This chain uses TRBV4-2 with TRBJ2-2; weak D call: TRBD2 (5 bases). Trimming cost V 1 base and J 3 bases, with 15 bases left between them. Germline V CDR1 and CDR2: LGHNA, YNFKEQ. CDR3 length: 17 residues.